The entry that follows covers one T cell receptor beta chain sequence. Assay used: immunoSEQ multiplex PCR; TCRdb lists only in-frame clones, some missing. The sample includes about 83,000 clones, 90% to 95% of them seen just once. These data come from a study of technical replicates of blood from a handful of donors. CDR3 length: 15 residues. Germline V gives CDR1 SGHRS, CDR2 YFSETQ. The ends lost 2 bases at V and 0 bases at J; junction bases unmatched: 4. This sequence was found in a human donor in good health. V gene TRBV5-1 combines with J gene TRBJ1-2; 7 bases map to TRBD1. Sequenced input: T cells isolated from PBMCs. The CDR3 region has the DNA TGCGCCAGCAGCTTCGGACAGGCTTCTAACTATGGCTACACCTTC. Protein sequence: CASSFGQASNYGYTF.